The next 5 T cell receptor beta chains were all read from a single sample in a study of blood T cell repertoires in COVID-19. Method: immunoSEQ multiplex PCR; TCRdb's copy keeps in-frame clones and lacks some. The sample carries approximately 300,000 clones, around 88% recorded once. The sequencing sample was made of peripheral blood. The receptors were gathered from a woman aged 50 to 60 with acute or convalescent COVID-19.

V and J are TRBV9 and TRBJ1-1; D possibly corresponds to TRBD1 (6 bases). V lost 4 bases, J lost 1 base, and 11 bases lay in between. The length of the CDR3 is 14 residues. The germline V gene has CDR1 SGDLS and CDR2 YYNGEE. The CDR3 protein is CASSTGHTNTEAFF. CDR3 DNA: TGTGCCAGCAGCACGGGACATACGAACACTGAAGCTTTCTTT.

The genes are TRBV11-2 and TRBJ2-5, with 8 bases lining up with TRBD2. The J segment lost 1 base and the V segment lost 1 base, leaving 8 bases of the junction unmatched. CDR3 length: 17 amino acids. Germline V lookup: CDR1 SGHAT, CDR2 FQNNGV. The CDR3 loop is CASSLVGSSGAQETQYF. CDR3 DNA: TGTGCCAGCAGCTTAGTCGGGAGTAGCGGGGCCCAAGAGACCCAGTACTTC.

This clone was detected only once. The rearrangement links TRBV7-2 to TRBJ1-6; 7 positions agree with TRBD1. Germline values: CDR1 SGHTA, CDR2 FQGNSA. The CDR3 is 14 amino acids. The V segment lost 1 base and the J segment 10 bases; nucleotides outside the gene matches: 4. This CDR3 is CASSLDFRGSPLHF. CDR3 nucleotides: TGTGCCAGCAGCTTAGATTTCAGGGGGTCACCCCTCCACTTT.

The CDR3 spells CASTQGTTNEKLFF. In DNA, the CDR3 is TGTGCCAGCACCCAGGGAACAACTAATGAAAAACTGTTTTTT. This chain joins TRBV7-9 and TRBJ1-4; TRBD1 might be the D (5 bases). Trimming took off 7 bases at V and 0 bases at J, with 9 bases between the two ends. The CDR3 length is 14 residues. Germline CDR1 SEHNR, CDR2 FQNEAQ (reference sequence).

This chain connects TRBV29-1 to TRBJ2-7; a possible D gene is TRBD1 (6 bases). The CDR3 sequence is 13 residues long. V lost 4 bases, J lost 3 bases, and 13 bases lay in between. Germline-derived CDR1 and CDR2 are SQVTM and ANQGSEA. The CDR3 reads CSVVGDTFYEQYF. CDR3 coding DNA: TGCAGCGTTGTCGGGGACACCTTCTACGAGCAGTACTTC.